Following are 25 T cell receptor beta chains from one sample sequenced in a study of cytomegalovirus exposure and HLA in healthy donors. PCR amplification relied on 60 Vbeta primers (plus 13 Jbeta primers). This table comes from immunoSEQ multiplex PCR, and its TCRdb copy is limited to in-frame clones, with some not included. The sample carries over 110,000 clones, around 82% recorded once. Sequencing used PBMCs. Source of these receptors: a woman aged 40-49 years in good health and CMV-seropositive.

The chain joins TRBV7-9 to TRBJ2-1, with 13 bases that match TRBD2. The junction had 8 bases not matched to a gene; V was cut back by 5 bases and J by 10 bases. CDR1 and CDR2 (germline): SEHNR, FQNEAQ (reference sequence). The CDR3 runs to 15 residues. CDR3 nucleotides: TGTGCCAGCAGCCTGGGACTAGCGGGGTCCGGCGAGCAGTTCTTC. Its protein product is CASSLGLAGSGEQFF. The variable domain in full, completed from reference TRBV7-9 and TRBJ2-1, reads DTGVSQNPRHKITKRGQNVTFRCDPISEHNRLYWYRQTLGQGPEFLTYFQNEAQLEKSRLLSDRFSAERPKGSFSTLEIQRTEQGDSAMYLCASSLGLAGSGEQFFGPGTRLTVL.

This clone was seen a handful of times. The genes are TRBV6-1 and TRBJ1-4, with D perhaps matching TRBD1 (5 bases). Per germline, CDR1 MNHNS and CDR2 SASEGT. The CDR3 consists of 14 residues. Between the trimmed V and J ends, which lost 7 bases and 5 bases, there was a span of 14 bases. CDR3 sequence (DNA): TGTGCCAGCAATCGACAGATTGAGAATGAAAAACTGTTTTTT. It translates to CASNRQIENEKLFF.

Worth noting for this clone: A read error is likely, as this CDR3 ends without the conserved phenylalanine or tryptophan. The chain employs TRBV29-1 and TRBJ1-2; D remains unclear. In germline, CDR1 is SQVTM, CDR2 ANQGSEA. The V end was cut by 4 bases, the J end by 2 bases, with 11 bases between. The CDR3 is 13 residues long. CDR3: CSVVGVLNYGYTL. CDR3 nucleotides: TGCAGCGTTGTTGGTGTCCTGAACTATGGCTACACCCTC.

This chain uses TRBV5-6 with TRBJ2-2; D is perhaps TRBD2 (5 bases). Germline-derived CDR1 and CDR2 are SGHDT and YYEEEE. V was shortened by 4 bases and J by 5 bases, with 15 bases between the two germline ends. CDR3 length: 15 amino acids. This CDR3 is CASSISLGVTGELFF. CDR3 coding DNA: TGTGCCAGCAGCATATCTCTGGGAGTTACCGGGGAGCTGTTTTTT.

This clone was observed a handful of times. The J gene is TRBJ1-2, the V gene TRBV5-4, with TRBD1 identical over 9 bases. The ends lost 3 bases at V and 4 bases at J; junction bases unmatched: 13. CDR3 length: 17 residues. Germline CDR1 reads SGHNT; CDR2 reads YYREEE (reference sequence). The CDR3 protein is CASSYSGTGSVGYGYTF. Written as DNA, the CDR3 is TGTGCCAGCAGCTACTCCGGGACAGGGTCTGTAGGCTATGGCTACACCTTC.

The chain uses TRBV11-2 and TRBJ2-3, with a tentative D call TRBD2 (6 bases). The CDR3 has 17 amino acids. The V end lost 5 bases, the J end lost 2 bases, and 20 bases lay between the germline ends. CDR1 is SGHAT, CDR2 FQNNGV, per germline. CDR3 protein: CASSTPWVAAPTDTQYF. CDR3 sequence (DNA): TGTGCCAGCAGCACCCCCTGGGTAGCGGCCCCCACAGATACGCAGTATTTT.

This clone was picked up one time. The chain uses TRBV25-1 and TRBJ2-1, with 8 nucleotides matching TRBD2. In germline, CDR1 is MGHDK, CDR2 SYGVNS. V shed 3 bases and J 0 bases; nucleotides not matched to a gene: 4. The CDR3 has 16 amino acids. CDR3 sequence (DNA): TGTGCCAGCAGTGACATCAGCGGGAGCTCCTACAATGAGCAGTTCTTC. As protein: CASSDISGSSYNEQFF.

The rearrangement uses TRBV7-9 and TRBJ1-1; D unclear. CDR3 size: 14 residues. Trimming pared 3 bases from V and 8 bases from J, leaving 16 bases between. In germline, CDR1 is SEHNR, CDR2 FQNEAQ (reference sequence). CDR3: CASSFPKPGSEAFF. The DNA for the CDR3 is TGTGCCAGCAGCTTCCCGAAGCCGGGATCAGAAGCTTTCTTT.

The chain has TRBV5-8 and TRBJ1-2; no reliable D call. From germline, CDR1 is SGHTS and CDR2 YDEGEE. V lost 1 base and J 4 bases, leaving 8 bases between the germline ends. The CDR3 covers 13 residues. CDR3 in amino acids: CASSLTYLYGYTF. The CDR3, as DNA: TGTGCCAGCAGCTTGACATACCTCTATGGCTACACCTTC.

In its sample, this clone was seen a few times. The genes are TRBV19 and TRBJ1-5, with D hard to call. V was pared by 3 bases and J by 5 bases, with 8 bases between. The V gene's germline CDR1 is LNHDA and CDR2 SQIVND (reference sequence). CDR3 length: 13 amino acids. The CDR3 coding sequence is TGTGCCAGTAGTATCTTGAGGGATCAGCCCCAGCATTTT. Its translation is CASSILRDQPQHF.

The chain recombines TRBV27 with TRBJ2-1; possible D gene TRBD2, 6 bases. Germline CDR1 reads MNHEY; CDR2 reads SMNVEV (reference sequence). This CDR3 region has 15 residues. Trimming pared 2 bases from V and 1 base from J, leaving 9 bases between. Written as DNA, the CDR3 is TGTGCCAGCAGTTTAGGGCGGGAATCCTACAATGAGCAGTTCTTC. Amino acids: CASSLGRESYNEQFF.

The gene calls are TRBV5-1 and TRBJ2-7; D not resolved. Trimming removed 0 bases at V and 0 bases at J, with 7 bases between. Germline V lookup: CDR1 SGHRS, CDR2 YFSETQ. The CDR3 runs 14 residues. The CDR3 sequence is CASSLAPGSYEQYF. For the CDR3, the DNA is TGCGCCAGCAGCTTGGCCCCGGGCTCCTACGAGCAGTACTTC.

This clone was counted between two and nine times. The chain couples TRBV5-8 to TRBJ1-5; D may be TRBD1 (5 bases). Germline V lookup: CDR1 SGHTS, CDR2 YDEGEE. The V end was cut by 2 bases, the J end by 5 bases, with 8 bases between. There are 13 residues in the CDR3. The CDR3, as DNA: TGTGCCAGCAGCTTTGGAGGGGATCAGCCCCAGCATTTT. This codes for CASSFGGDQPQHF.

The V gene is TRBV5-1, the J gene TRBJ1-6, with TRBD1 identical over 9 bases. CDR1 and CDR2 from the germline V gene are SGHRS and YFSETQ. V gave up 3 bases and J gave up 4 bases; unmatched junction bases: 11. The CDR3 consists of 18 residues. The CDR3 protein is CASSSSPGTGPYNSPLHF. The CDR3 DNA reads as TGCGCCAGCAGCTCATCCCCTGGGACAGGGCCTTATAATTCACCCCTCCACTTT.

The V and J genes are TRBV14 and TRBJ2-5; 8 bases are shared with TRBD1. The DNA end is a closer match to TRBJ2-7, so the J assignment may be wrong. Looked up from germline, CDR1 is SGHDN and CDR2 is FVKESK. The length of the CDR3 is 13 residues. CDR3 in amino acids: CASSRTGRNEQYF. DNA for the CDR3: TGTGCCAGCAGCCGGACAGGGAGGAACGAGCAGTACTTC.

V is TRBV30 and J is TRBJ1-2; tentative D call: TRBD1 (5 bases). CDR1 and CDR2 from the germline V gene are GTSNPN and SVGIG (reference sequence). The CDR3 has 14 amino acids. V lost 0 bases and J lost 1, with 9 bases in between. The CDR3 spells CAWSVPGLNYGYTF. As DNA, the CDR3 is TGTGCCTGGAGTGTCCCGGGACTTAACTATGGCTACACCTTC.

The chain combines TRBV5-1 with TRBJ2-5; 9 nucleotides align to TRBD1. Germline V gene sequence: CDR1 SGHRS, CDR2 YFSETQ. The CDR3 has 15 residues. V lost 2 bases, J lost 11 bases, and 13 bases stayed unmatched. The CDR3 coding sequence is TGCGCCAGCAGCTTACTAACGGGACAGGGAGGGGAGCAGTACTTC. This gives the protein CASSLLTGQGGEQYF.

The V call is TRBV7-9, the J call TRBJ2-7; possibly TRBD2 for D (5 bases). This CDR3 comprises 15 residues. V shed 5 bases and J shed 2 bases, with 16 bases lying between them. CDR1 SEHNR and CDR2 FQNEAQ come from the germline V gene (reference sequence). The CDR3 DNA is TGTGCCAGCAGCCCAACCTCTAGCCACCCCTACGAGCAGTACTTC. Residues: CASSPTSSHPYEQYF.

V usage is TRBV7-2 and J usage is TRBJ2-5, with D perhaps matching TRBD2 (5 bases). Trimming took 6 bases from V and 2 from J, leaving 7 bases between them. Germline values: CDR1 SGHTA, CDR2 FQGNSA. CDR3 size: 12 residues. The CDR3 sequence is CASRDSQETQYF. Here the CDR3 DNA reads TGTGCCAGCAGGGACTCACAAGAGACCCAGTACTTC.

This clone was counted between two and nine times. The CDR3 DNA sequence: TGTGCCAGCAGCTTACCGCTAGCGTCCCCCTACAATGAGCAGTTCTTC. It yields the protein CASSLPLASPYNEQFF. The rearrangement joins TRBV7-6 to TRBJ2-1, with D possibly being TRBD2 (6 bases). Germline values: CDR1 SGHVS, CDR2 FNYEAQ. The CDR3 loop spans 16 amino acids. Trimming removed 2 bases at V and 2 bases at J, with 13 bases between. The whole variable domain, filled in from reference TRBV7-6 and TRBJ2-1, reads GAGVSQSPRYKVTKRGQDVALRCDPISGHVSLYWYRQALGQGPEFLTYFNYEAQQDKSGLPNDRFSAERPEGSISTLTIQRTEQRDSAMYRCASSLPLASPYNEQFFGPGTRLTVL.

The genes are TRBV18 and TRBJ1-2; 7 bases match TRBD1. In germline, CDR1 is KGHSH, CDR2 LQKENI. The CDR3 runs 14 residues. The junction had 3 bases not matched to a gene; V was cut back by 4 bases and J by 1 base. This chain's CDR3 is CASSQTGNNYGYTF. Written as DNA, the CDR3 is TGTGCCAGCTCACAGACAGGGAATAACTATGGCTACACCTTC.

This chain connects TRBV2 to TRBJ2-5, with a possible D match to TRBD2 (6 bases). Trimming took 3 bases from V and 5 from J, leaving 10 bases between them. Germline CDR1 reads SNHLY; CDR2 reads FYNNEI. The CDR3 runs 13 residues. This chain's CDR3 is CASSETRSETQYF. CDR3 in DNA: TGTGCCAGCAGTGAGACTAGATCGGAGACCCAGTACTTC.

The V and J genes are TRBV9 and TRBJ2-3; 8 bases fit TRBD1. The CDR3 loop spans 13 amino acids. V lost 3 bases and J lost 6; bases outside the gene matches: 3. Germline CDR1 SGDLS, CDR2 YYNGEE. The CDR3 nucleotides read TGTGCCAGCAGCGGTAACAGGGGGGATACGCAGTATTTT. Its protein product is CASSGNRGDTQYF.

The chain recombines TRBV27 with TRBJ2-5; possible D gene TRBD2, 6 bases. The DNA end lines up better with TRBJ2-7; the J call may be wrong. The CDR3 runs 16 residues. Germline CDR1 reads MNHEY; CDR2 reads SMNVEV (reference sequence). The CDR3 bases are TGTGCCAGCAGTCCGCGACTAGGTCCAAGCTCCTACGAGCAGTACTTC. Translated, it gives CASSPRLGPSSYEQYF.

The rearrangement uses TRBV7-6 and TRBJ2-7; possibly TRBD2 for D (6 bases). Germline V CDR1 and CDR2: SGHVS, FNYEAQ. V lost 5 bases and J 3 bases, leaving 14 bases between the germline ends. The CDR3 runs 14 residues. The chain's CDR3 is CASSPRLGGYEQYF. The CDR3 DNA reads as TGTGCCAGCAGCCCGCGACTAGGAGGCTACGAGCAGTACTTC. The complete variable domain, with remaining parts taken from reference TRBV7-6 and TRBJ2-7, reads GAGVSQSPRYKVTKRGQDVALRCDPISGHVSLYWYRQALGQGPEFLTYFNYEAQQDKSGLPNDRFSAERPEGSISTLTIQRTEQRDSAMYRCASSPRLGGYEQYFGPGTRLTVT.